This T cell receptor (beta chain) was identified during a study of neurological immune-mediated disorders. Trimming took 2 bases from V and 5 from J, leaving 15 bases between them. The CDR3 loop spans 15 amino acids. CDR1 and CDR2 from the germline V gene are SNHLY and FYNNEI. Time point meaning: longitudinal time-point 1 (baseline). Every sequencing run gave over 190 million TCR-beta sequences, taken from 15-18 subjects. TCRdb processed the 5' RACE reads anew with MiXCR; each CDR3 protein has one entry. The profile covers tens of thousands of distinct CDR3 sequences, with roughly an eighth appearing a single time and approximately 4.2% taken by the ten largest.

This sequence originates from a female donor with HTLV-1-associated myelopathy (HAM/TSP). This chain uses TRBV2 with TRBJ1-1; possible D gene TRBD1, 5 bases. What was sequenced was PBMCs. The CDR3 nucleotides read TGTGCCAGCAGTGAAAGGAGAGGGGAGCGGACTGAAGCTTTCTTT. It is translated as CASSERRGERTEAFF.